The present T cell receptor beta chain was sequenced within a study of identical twins. Carrying unique molecular identifiers, the cDNA also gained a universal primer site through template switching. TCRdb re-called the 5' RACE reads with MiXCR, one entry per CDR3 protein. The repertoire consists of around 470,000 distinct CDR3 sequences, with approximately 15% occurring once and the leading ten covering around 0.52%. Trimming cost V 6 bases and J 6 bases; bases outside gene matches: 12. Germline V gives CDR1 MNHNS, CDR2 SASEGT. The CDR3 contains 15 residues. Overall study findings and caveats: It was out-of-frame TCR alpha sharing in monozygotic twins that models underestimated. Fewer insertions were carried by abundant cord blood beta clonotypes, but none was seen in memory repertoires. The degree of excess twin sharing was weaker in beta out-of-frame sequences.

The table lists this clonotype with a few counts. Its antigen is not identified. These sequences were also reported in another study, on yellow fever vaccine responses in identical twins.

The J gene is TRBJ1-2, the V gene TRBV6-1; 8 bases agree with TRBD1. The clonotype was recovered from a woman between 18 and 30 years old in good health. The sample taken for sequencing was CD4+ T cells sorted from blood. This chain's CDR3 is CASRRGGQGADGYTF. The CDR3 nucleotides read TGTGCCAGCAGACGTGGGGGTCAGGGGGCAGATGGCTACACCTTC.